This is a list of T cell receptor beta chains from one sample in a study of control samples from healthy donors and cancer patients. Method: immunoSEQ multiplex PCR; TCRdb's copy keeps in-frame clones and lacks some. The data show around 180,000 clones, with 75% to 95% seen just once and roughly 2% held by the top ten. The sample comprised blood. These receptors were taken from a woman aged 40 to 49 in good health. Both conserved end residues are part of each CDR3. The order of the fields is V gene, D gene, J gene, CDR3 length, CDR3 DNA, CDR3 protein. The D gene is left open where the match is weak.

TRBV27	.	TRBJ1-4	12	TGTGCCAGCAGTTTAATCGGAGAAAAACTGTTTTTT	CASSLIGEKLFF
TRBV4-1	.	TRBJ1-5	14	TGCGCCAGCAGCAAACGGTCAGGGTATCAGCCCCAGCATTTT	CASSKRSGYQPQHF
TRBV5-1	TRBD1	TRBJ1-6	15	TGCGCCAGCAGCTTGGGAGACAGGGGGCTGTCACCCCTCCACTTT	CASSLGDRGLSPLHF
TRBV15	.	TRBJ1-3	14	TGTGCCACCAGCAGAGAGGGGTCTGGAAACACCATATATTTT	CATSREGSGNTIYF
TRBV5-1	.	TRBJ2-5	12	TGCGCCAGCAGGGGAGAGGGGGAGACCCAGTACTTC	CASRGEGETQYF
TRBV18	.	TRBJ2-2	16	TGTGCCAGCTCACCACAATCCGGATCGAACACCGGGGAGCTGTTTTTT	CASSPQSGSNTGELFF
TRBV27	TRBD1	TRBJ1-1	21	TGTGCCAGCAGTTTCTCTCCCCTGACGACAGGGAGGGAGGGAAGTAACACTGAAGCTTTCTTT	CASSFSPLTTGREGSNTEAFF
TRBV11-2	TRBD1	TRBJ1-1	14	TGTGCCAGCAGCTCGACAGGGGGAAACACTGAAGCTTTCTTT	CASSSTGGNTEAFF
TRBV5-5	TRBD1	TRBJ1-2	18	TGTGCCAGCACCCGAGGACAGGGGGCTACCGGCGGTTTAGGCGGCTACACCTTC	CASTRGQGATGGLGGYTF
TRBV7-9	.	TRBJ2-7	12	TGTGCCAGCAGCTTATACCCCTACGAGCAGTACTTC	CASSLYPYEQYF
TRBV25-1	TRBD1	TRBJ1-2	14	TGTGCCAGCACCGAACAGGGGGCGAACTATGGCTACACCTTC	CASTEQGANYGYTF
TRBV5-4	.	TRBJ2-3	14	TGTGCCAGCAGCTTGGATAGGGTTGCAGATACGCAGTATTTT	CASSLDRVADTQYF
TRBV30	.	TRBJ2-3	13	TGTGCCTGGTGTTCCGGTCGGCAGTTTACGCAGTATTTT	CAWCSGRQFTQYF
TRBV7-3	TRBD1	TRBJ2-1	12	TGTGCCAGCAGCCCATTAGGGGGCGAGCAGTTCTTC	CASSPLGGEQFF
TRBV18	.	TRBJ2-3	16	TGTGCCAGCTCAACAGGGAGGACAGATAACACAGATACGCAGTATTTT	CASSTGRTDNTDTQYF
TRBV6-6	TRBD1	TRBJ2-1	13	TGTGCCAGCAATCGGGACAGGGGCAATGAGCAGTTCTTC	CASNRDRGNEQFF
TRBV3-1/TRBV3-2	.	TRBJ2-2	14	TGTGCCAGCAGCTTACCTAGTGGGACCGGGGAGCTGTTTTTT	CASSLPSGTGELFF
TRBV3-1/TRBV3-2	.	TRBJ1-4	14	TGTGCCAGCACCCTGGCGGCTCCTGGGGAAAAACTGTTTTTT	CASTLAAPGEKLFF
TRBV28	TRBD1	TRBJ1-5	13	TGTGCCAGCAGGAGGGACAGGGGTCAGCCCCAGCATTTT	CASRRDRGQPQHF
TRBV12-3/TRBV12-4	.	TRBJ2-7	12	TGTCAGTCCTGGGGGTTCTCCACCGAGCAGTACTTC	CQSWGFSTEQYF
TRBV9	.	TRBJ2-1	14	TGTGCCAGCAGCGTAGAGTCCCACTACAATGAGCAGTTCTTC	CASSVESHYNEQFF
TRBV2	.	TRBJ1-1	17	TGTGCCAGCAGTGATCCTGTCGGGAGAGGGATGAACACTGAAGCTTTCTTT	CASSDPVGRGMNTEAFF
TRBV19	.	TRBJ1-3	16	TGTGCCAGTAGCAACTCTCGGGGGCAGCCTGGAAACACCATATATTTT	CASSNSRGQPGNTIYF